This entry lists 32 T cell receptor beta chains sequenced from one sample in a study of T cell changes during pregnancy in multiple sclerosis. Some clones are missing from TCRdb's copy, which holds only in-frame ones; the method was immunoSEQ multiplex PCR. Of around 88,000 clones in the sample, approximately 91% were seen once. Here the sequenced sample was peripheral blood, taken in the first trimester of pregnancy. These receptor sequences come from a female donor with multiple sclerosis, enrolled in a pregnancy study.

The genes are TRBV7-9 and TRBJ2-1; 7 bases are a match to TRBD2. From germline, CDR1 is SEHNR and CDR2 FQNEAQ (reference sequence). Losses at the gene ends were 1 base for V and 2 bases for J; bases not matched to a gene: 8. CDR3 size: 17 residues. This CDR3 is CASSLGRLAETYNEQFF. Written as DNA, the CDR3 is TGTGCCAGCAGCTTAGGGAGGCTAGCGGAGACCTACAATGAGCAGTTCTTC.

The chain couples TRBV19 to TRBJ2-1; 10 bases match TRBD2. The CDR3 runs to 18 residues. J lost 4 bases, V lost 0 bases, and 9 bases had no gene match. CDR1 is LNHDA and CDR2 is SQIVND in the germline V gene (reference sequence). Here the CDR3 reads CASSIDSSGTSVYNEQFF. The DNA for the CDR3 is TGTGCCAGTAGTATAGACTCATCCGGGACTAGCGTATACAATGAGCAGTTCTTC.

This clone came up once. The CDR3 here is CASSPSTGGTGELFF. DNA for the CDR3: TGTGCCAGCAGCCCATCGACAGGGGGCACCGGGGAGCTGTTTTTT. This chain joins TRBV27 and TRBJ2-2, with 9 positions matching TRBD1. V shed 6 bases, J shed 4 bases, and the junction held 6 bases outside the gene matches. Per germline, CDR1 MNHEY and CDR2 SMNVEV (reference sequence). The CDR3 has 15 amino acids.

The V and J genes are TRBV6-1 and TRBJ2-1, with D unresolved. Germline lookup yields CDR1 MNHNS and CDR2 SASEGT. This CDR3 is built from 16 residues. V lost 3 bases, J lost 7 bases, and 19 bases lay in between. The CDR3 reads CASSEAASEYINEQFF. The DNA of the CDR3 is TGTGCCAGCAGTGAGGCCGCTTCGGAGTATATAAATGAGCAGTTCTTC.

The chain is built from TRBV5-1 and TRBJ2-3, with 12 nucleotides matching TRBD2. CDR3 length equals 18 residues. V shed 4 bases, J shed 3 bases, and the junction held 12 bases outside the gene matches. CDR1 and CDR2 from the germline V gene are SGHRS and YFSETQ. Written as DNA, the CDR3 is TGCGCCAGCAGCACTCTAGCGGGGGGGCCCCCCCGGACAGATACGCAGTATTTT. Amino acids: CASSTLAGGPPRTDTQYF.

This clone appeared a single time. Here the CDR3 reads CASSQMGQVNTEAFF. The CDR3 DNA reads as TGTGCCAGCTCACAAATGGGACAGGTGAACACTGAAGCTTTCTTT. The chain recombines TRBV18 with TRBJ1-1; 8 bases align to TRBD1. J was trimmed by 0 bases and V by 4 bases; bases with no gene match: 4. The CDR3 runs 15 residues. In germline, CDR1 is KGHSH, CDR2 LQKENI.

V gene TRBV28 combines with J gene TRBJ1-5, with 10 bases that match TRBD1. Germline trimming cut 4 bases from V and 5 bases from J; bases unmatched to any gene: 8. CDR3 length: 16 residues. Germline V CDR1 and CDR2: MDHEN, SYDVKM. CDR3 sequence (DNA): TGTGCCAGCAGTTCCTCCGGGACAGGGGATTATCAGCCCCAGCATTTT. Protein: CASSSSGTGDYQPQHF.

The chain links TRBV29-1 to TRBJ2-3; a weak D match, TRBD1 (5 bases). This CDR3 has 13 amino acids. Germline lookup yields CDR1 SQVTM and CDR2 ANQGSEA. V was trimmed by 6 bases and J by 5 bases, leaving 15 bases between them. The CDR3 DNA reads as TGCAGCGTAATCAGGGAATTGGTAGATACGCAGTATTTT. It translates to CSVIRELVDTQYF.

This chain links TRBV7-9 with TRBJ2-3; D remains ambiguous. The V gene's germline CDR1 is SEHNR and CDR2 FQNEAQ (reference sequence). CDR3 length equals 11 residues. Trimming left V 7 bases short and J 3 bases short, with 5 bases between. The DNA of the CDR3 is TGTGCCAGCACCCAAACAGATACGCAGTATTTT. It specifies CASTQTDTQYF.

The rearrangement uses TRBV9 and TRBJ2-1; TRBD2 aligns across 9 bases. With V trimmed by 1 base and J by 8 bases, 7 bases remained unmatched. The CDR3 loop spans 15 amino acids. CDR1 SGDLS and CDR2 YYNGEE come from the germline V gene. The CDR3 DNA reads TGTGCCAGCAGCGTATCGTGGGGGACTAGCCATGAGCAGTTCTTC. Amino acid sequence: CASSVSWGTSHEQFF.

DNA of the CDR3: TGTGCCAGCAGCGTAGCCGGTAGCGGGGCGGAGCAGTTCTTC. This codes for CASSVAGSGAEQFF. V and J are TRBV9 and TRBJ2-1; TRBD2 matches 8 bases. The V gene's germline CDR1 is SGDLS and CDR2 YYNGEE. V gave up 0 bases and J gave up 10 bases; unmatched junction bases: 6. This CDR3 comprises 14 residues. Supplemented by reference TRBV9 and TRBJ2-1, the full variable domain reads DSGVTQTPKHLITATGQRVTLRCSPRSGDLSVYWYQQSLDQGLQFLIQYYNGEERAKGNILERFSAQQFPDLHSELNLSSLELGDSALYFCASSVAGSGAEQFFGPGTRLTVL.

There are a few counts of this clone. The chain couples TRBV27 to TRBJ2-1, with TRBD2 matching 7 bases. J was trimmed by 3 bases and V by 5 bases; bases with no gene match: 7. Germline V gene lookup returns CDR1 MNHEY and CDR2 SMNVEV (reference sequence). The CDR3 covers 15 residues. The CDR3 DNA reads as TGTGCCAGCAGTGGGGAGCGGGACTTCTACAATGAGCAGTTCTTC. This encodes CASSGERDFYNEQFF.

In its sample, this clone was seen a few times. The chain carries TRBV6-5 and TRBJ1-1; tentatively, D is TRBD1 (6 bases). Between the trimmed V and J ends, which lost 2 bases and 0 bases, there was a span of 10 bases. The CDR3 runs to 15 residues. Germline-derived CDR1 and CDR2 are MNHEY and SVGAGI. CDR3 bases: TGTGCCAGCAGTTACACCGGGACAATGAACACTGAAGCTTTCTTT. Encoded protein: CASSYTGTMNTEAFF.

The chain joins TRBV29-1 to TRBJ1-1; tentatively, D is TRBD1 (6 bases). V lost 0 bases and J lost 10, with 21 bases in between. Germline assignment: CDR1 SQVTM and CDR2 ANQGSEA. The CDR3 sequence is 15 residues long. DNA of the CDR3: TGCAGCGTTGAAGATCACCGGTCGAGGGGGTTGGGAGCTTTCTTT. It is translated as CSVEDHRSRGLGAFF.

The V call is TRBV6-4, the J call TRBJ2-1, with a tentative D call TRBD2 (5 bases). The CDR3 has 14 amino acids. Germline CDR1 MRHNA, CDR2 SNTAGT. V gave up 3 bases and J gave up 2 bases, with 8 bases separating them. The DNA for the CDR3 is TGTGCCAGCAGTGAAGAGGGAGCCTACAATGAGCAGTTCTTC. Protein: CASSEEGAYNEQFF.

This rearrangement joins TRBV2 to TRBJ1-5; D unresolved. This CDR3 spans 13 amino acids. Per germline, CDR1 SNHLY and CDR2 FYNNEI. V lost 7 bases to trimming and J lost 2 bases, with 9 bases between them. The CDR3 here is CASTLTGNQPQHF. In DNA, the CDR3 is TGTGCCAGCACCTTAACGGGCAATCAGCCCCAGCATTTT.

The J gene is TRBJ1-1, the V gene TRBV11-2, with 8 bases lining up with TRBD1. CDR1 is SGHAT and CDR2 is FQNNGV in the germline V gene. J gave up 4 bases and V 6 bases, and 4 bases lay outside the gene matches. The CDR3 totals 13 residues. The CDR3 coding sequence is TGTGCCAGCAGGCAGACAGGGGCCACTGAAGCTTTCTTT. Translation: CASRQTGATEAFF.

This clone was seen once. The chain's CDR3 is CASSFWGRKTDTQYF. In DNA, the CDR3 is TGTGCCAGCAGTTTCTGGGGCAGGAAGACAGATACGCAGTATTTT. The chain is built from TRBV27 and TRBJ2-3; D is perhaps TRBD1 (5 bases). CDR3 size: 15 residues. Germline CDR1 is MNHEY and CDR2 is SMNVEV (reference sequence). V was clipped by 3 bases and J by 3 bases, with 13 bases between them.

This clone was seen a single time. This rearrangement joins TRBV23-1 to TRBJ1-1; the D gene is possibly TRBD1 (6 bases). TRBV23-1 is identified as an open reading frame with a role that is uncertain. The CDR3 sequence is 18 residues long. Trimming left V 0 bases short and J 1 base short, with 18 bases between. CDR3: CASSQSPQGRVRNTEAFF. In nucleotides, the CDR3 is TGCGCCAGCAGTCAATCCCCCCAGGGGAGGGTTAGGAACACTGAAGCTTTCTTT.

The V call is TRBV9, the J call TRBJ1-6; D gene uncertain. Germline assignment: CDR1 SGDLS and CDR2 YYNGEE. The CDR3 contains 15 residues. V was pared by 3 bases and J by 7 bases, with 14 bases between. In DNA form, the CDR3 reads TGTGCCAGCAGCGCCGTAGTGGGAGGGAATTCACCCCTCCACTTT. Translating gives CASSAVVGGNSPLHF.

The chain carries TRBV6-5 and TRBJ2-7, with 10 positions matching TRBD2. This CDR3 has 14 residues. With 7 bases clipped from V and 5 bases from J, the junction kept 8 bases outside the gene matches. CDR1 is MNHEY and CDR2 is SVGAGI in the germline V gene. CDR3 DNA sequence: TGTGCCAGCATGCCTTCTGGGACTAGCGACGAGCAGTACTTC. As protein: CASMPSGTSDEQYF.

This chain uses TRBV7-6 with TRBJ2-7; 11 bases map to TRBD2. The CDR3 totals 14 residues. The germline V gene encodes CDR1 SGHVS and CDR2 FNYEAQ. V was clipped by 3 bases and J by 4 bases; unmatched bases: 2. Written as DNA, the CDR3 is TGTGCCAGCAGCTTTGGGACTAGCGGTTACGAGCAGTACTTC. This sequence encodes CASSFGTSGYEQYF.

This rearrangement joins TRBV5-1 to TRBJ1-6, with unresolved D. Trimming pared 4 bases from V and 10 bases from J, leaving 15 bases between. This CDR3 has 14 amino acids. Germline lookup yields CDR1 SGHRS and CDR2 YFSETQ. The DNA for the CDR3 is TGCGCCAGCAGCCCGGACGGAGGGAGGTCACCCCTCCACTTT. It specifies CASSPDGGRSPLHF.

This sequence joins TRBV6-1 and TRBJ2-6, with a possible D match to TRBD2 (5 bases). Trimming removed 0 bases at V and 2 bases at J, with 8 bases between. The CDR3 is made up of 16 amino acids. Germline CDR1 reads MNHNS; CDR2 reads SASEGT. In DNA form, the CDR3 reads TGTGCCAGCAGTGAAGCGCTCGGGGCTGGGGCCAACGTCCTGACTTTC. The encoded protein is CASSEALGAGANVLTF.

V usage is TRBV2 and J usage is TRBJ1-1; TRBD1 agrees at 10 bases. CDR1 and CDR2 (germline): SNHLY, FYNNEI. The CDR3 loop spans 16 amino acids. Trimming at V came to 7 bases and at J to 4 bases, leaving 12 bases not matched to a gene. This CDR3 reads CASMRDRGGLGTEAFF. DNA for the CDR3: TGTGCCAGCATGCGGGACAGGGGAGGTTTGGGCACTGAAGCTTTCTTT.

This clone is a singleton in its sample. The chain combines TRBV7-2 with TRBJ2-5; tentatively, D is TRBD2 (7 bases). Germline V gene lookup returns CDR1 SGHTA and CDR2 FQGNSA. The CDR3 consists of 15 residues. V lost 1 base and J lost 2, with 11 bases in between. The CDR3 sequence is CASSLGGGSQETQYF. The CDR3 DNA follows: TGTGCCAGCAGCTTAGGCGGGGGCTCTCAAGAGACCCAGTACTTC.

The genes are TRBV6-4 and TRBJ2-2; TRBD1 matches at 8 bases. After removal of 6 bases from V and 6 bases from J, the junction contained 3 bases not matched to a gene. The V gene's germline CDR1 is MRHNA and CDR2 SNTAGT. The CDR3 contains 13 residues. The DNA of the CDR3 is TGTGCCAGCAGATCACAGGGGGCCGGGGAGCTGTTTTTT. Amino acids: CASRSQGAGELFF.

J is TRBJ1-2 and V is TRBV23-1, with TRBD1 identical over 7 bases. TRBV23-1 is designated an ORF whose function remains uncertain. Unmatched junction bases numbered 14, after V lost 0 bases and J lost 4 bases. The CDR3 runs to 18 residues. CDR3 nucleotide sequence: TGCGCCAGCAGTCAATCACAATACACGACAGGGCATACCTATGGCTACACCTTC. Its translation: CASSQSQYTTGHTYGYTF.

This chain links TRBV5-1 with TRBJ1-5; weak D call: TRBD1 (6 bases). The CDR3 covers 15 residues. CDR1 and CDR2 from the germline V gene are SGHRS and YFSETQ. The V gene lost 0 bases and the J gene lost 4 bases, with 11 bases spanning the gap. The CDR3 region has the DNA TGCGCCAGCAGCTTGGGGACAGTTGATAATCAGCCCCAGCATTTT. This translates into CASSLGTVDNQPQHF.

CDR3 nucleotides: TGTGCCAGCAGCACCCATGGACAGGGGAGCACTGAAGCTTTCTTT. It encodes CASSTHGQGSTEAFF. This sequence joins TRBV9 and TRBJ1-1; 9 bases are a match to TRBD1. This CDR3 comprises 15 residues. Losses at the gene ends were 4 bases for V and 4 bases for J; bases not matched to a gene: 8. The germline V gene encodes CDR1 SGDLS and CDR2 YYNGEE. The entire variable domain, with the rest obtained from reference TRBV9 and TRBJ1-1, is as follows: DSGVTQTPKHLITATGQRVTLRCSPRSGDLSVYWYQQSLDQGLQFLIQYYNGEERAKGNILERFSAQQFPDLHSELNLSSLELGDSALYFCASSTHGQGSTEAFFGQGTRLTVV.

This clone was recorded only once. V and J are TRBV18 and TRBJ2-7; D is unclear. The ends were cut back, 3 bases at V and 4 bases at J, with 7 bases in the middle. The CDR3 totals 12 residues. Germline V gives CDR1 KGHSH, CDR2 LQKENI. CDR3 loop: CASSPTLYEQYF. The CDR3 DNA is TGTGCCAGCTCACCTACCCTATACGAGCAGTACTTC.

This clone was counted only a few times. CDR3 coding DNA: TGTGCCAGCAGCTTTAGGACTAACACTGAAGCTTTCTTT. Its protein is CASSFRTNTEAFF. The genes are TRBV5-4 and TRBJ1-1; D uncertain. With 2 bases removed from V and 2 bases from J, the gap between germline ends came to 7 bases. Germline V CDR1 and CDR2: SGHNT, YYREEE (reference sequence). The CDR3 totals 13 residues.